The 28 T cell receptor beta chains below all came from one sample that was sequenced in a study of Ad26.COV2.S vaccination and SARS-CoV-2 variants. TCRdb keeps only in-frame clones here, not all; method: immunoSEQ multiplex PCR. The sample consists of about 350,000 clones, about 89% of them appearing once. The sample's treatment: approximately 18 received Ad26.COV2.S at low or high dose, single or two shots; about 5 received placebo; per-sample allocation not given. Sampling took place 63 days after the first vaccine or placebo injection. This specimen consisted of peripheral blood, obtained in a trial of Ad26.COV2.S vaccine versus placebo. All receptors derive from a person between 18 and 59 years old who received the Ad26.COV2.S COVID-19 vaccine or a placebo.

The chain recombines TRBV6-2 or TRBV6-3 with TRBJ2-1, with a tentative D call TRBD2 (6 bases). CDR1 and CDR2 (germline): MNHEY, SVGEGT. Between the trimmed V and J ends, which lost 4 bases and 7 bases, there was a span of 17 bases. CDR3 length: 15 amino acids. The CDR3 here is CASSWGRGFGNEQFF. For the CDR3, the DNA is TGTGCCAGCAGTTGGGGACGGGGGTTCGGAAATGAGCAGTTCTTC.

As regards this clone: Other DNA sequences in this sample translate to the same CDR3. J is TRBJ2-7 and V is TRBV7-9; TRBD1 might be the D (6 bases). In germline, CDR1 is SEHNR, CDR2 FQNEAQ (reference sequence). V was trimmed by 4 bases and J by 6 bases, leaving 10 bases between them. This CDR3 has 12 amino acids. As DNA, the CDR3 is TGTGCCAGCAGCTCACAGGGATCCGAGCAGTACTTC. Translating gives CASSSQGSEQYF.

This clone showed up just once. The chain couples TRBV18 to TRBJ2-1; 13 bases fit TRBD2. CDR1 is KGHSH and CDR2 is LQKENI in the germline V gene. This CDR3 is built from 16 residues. V lost 4 bases, J lost 7 bases, and 7 bases stayed unmatched. The CDR3 bases are TGTGCCAGCTCACGTCTCGGGACTAGCGGGATGAATGAGCAGTTCTTC. This gives the protein CASSRLGTSGMNEQFF.

V usage is TRBV15 and J usage is TRBJ1-5; possibly TRBD1 for D (5 bases). CDR1 is LNHNV, CDR2 YYDKDF, per germline (reference sequence). This CDR3 comprises 16 residues. Trimming pared 0 bases from V and 0 bases from J, leaving 9 bases between. The CDR3 sequence is CATSREGDLSNQPQHF. DNA of the CDR3: TGTGCCACCAGCAGAGAAGGGGACCTTAGCAATCAGCCCCAGCATTTT.

The chain is built from TRBV7-9 and TRBJ1-3; TRBD1 matches at 7 bases. The CDR3 has 14 amino acids. CDR1 SEHNR and CDR2 FQNEAQ come from the germline V gene (reference sequence). Germline trimming cut 5 bases from V and 9 bases from J; bases unmatched to any gene: 10. CDR3 protein: CASSPRDSPGTIYF. The CDR3 region has the DNA TGTGCCAGCAGCCCTAGGGACAGTCCAGGCACCATATATTTT.

This chain joins TRBV29-1 and TRBJ2-5; 8 positions match TRBD1. Germline-derived CDR1 and CDR2 are SQVTM and ANQGSEA. J was trimmed by 5 bases and V by 7 bases; bases with no gene match: 9. This CDR3 region has 13 residues. CDR3 coding DNA: TGCAGCGCTTTGGGACAGGTACTGGAGACCCAGTACTTC. Translating gives CSALGQVLETQYF.

The rearrangement uses TRBV6-5 and TRBJ1-2; D is undetermined. The germline CDR1 and CDR2 sequences are MNHEY and SVGAGI. The CDR3 is 13 amino acids. V lost 6 bases and J 0 bases, leaving 8 bases between the germline ends. CDR3 sequence (DNA): TGTGCCAGCAGGCGGACGGCTAACTATGGCTACACCTTC. This sequence encodes CASRRTANYGYTF.

The rearrangement uses TRBV19 and TRBJ1-5, with TRBD1 identical over 10 bases. Trimming at V came to 5 bases and at J to 3 bases, leaving 10 bases not matched to a gene. The length of the CDR3 is 17 residues. CDR1 LNHDA and CDR2 SQIVND come from the germline V gene (reference sequence). The CDR3 here is CASSPGTGELLNQPQHF. CDR3 coding DNA: TGTGCCAGTAGTCCCGGGACAGGGGAACTCCTCAATCAGCCCCAGCATTTT.

V is TRBV9 and J is TRBJ2-4; possible D gene TRBD1, 6 bases. The V and J ends lost 4 bases and 7 bases respectively, with 18 bases between them. CDR1 and CDR2 from the germline V gene are SGDLS and YYNGEE. This CDR3 is built from 15 residues. CDR3 DNA: TGTGCCAGCAGCCCAAGCTCAGGGGTACGGAACATTCAGTACTTC. This codes for CASSPSSGVRNIQYF.

The chain combines TRBV5-6 with TRBJ2-3; 10 positions agree with TRBD1. Germline V gene sequence: CDR1 SGHDT, CDR2 YYEEEE. V was clipped by 4 bases and J by 4 bases; unmatched bases: 6. The length of the CDR3 is 15 residues. CDR3 protein: CASSRGTGVADTQYF. The CDR3 DNA sequence: TGTGCCAGCAGCCGGGGGACAGGGGTTGCAGATACGCAGTATTTT.

A few counts support this clone. V and J are TRBV29-1 and TRBJ2-1; the match to TRBD2 covers 8 bases. CDR1 is SQVTM and CDR2 is ANQGSEA in the germline V gene. This CDR3 spans 15 amino acids. Germline trimming cut 6 bases from V and 5 bases from J; bases unmatched to any gene: 12. The CDR3 reads CSVALRRGVDNEQFF. The CDR3 DNA sequence: TGCAGCGTGGCCCTCCGGCGGGGGGTCGACAATGAGCAGTTCTTC.

The chain has TRBV6-1 and TRBJ2-5, with a possible D match to TRBD1 (6 bases). Per germline, CDR1 MNHNS and CDR2 SASEGT. With 4 bases removed from V and 4 bases from J, the gap between germline ends came to 19 bases. This CDR3 is built from 16 residues. CDR3: CASSGKTRGSGETQYF. In DNA, the CDR3 is TGTGCCAGCAGTGGGAAGACGAGGGGGTCTGGAGAGACCCAGTACTTC.

This clone has just one count. This chain joins TRBV9 and TRBJ2-1; D possibly uses TRBD1 or TRBD2 (5 bases each). Trimming took off 4 bases at V and 6 bases at J, with 20 bases between the two ends. CDR1 SGDLS and CDR2 YYNGEE come from the germline V gene. The CDR3 is 16 amino acids. The CDR3 spells CASSLRPGTKLNEQFF. In DNA form, the CDR3 reads TGTGCCAGCAGCCTTAGACCGGGGACCAAGCTCAATGAGCAGTTCTTC.

The CDR3 region is CASSKGQLYTEAFF. CDR3 coding DNA: TGTGCCAGCTCAAAAGGACAGCTTTACACTGAAGCTTTCTTT. The V call is TRBV18, the J call TRBJ1-1; D is perhaps TRBD1 (6 bases). Trimming cost V 5 bases and J 3 bases, with 13 bases left between them. The CDR3 extends over 14 amino acids. Germline assignment: CDR1 KGHSH and CDR2 LQKENI.

The chain links TRBV4-2 to TRBJ1-1; D gene ambiguous. The V and J ends lost 1 base and 1 base respectively, with 7 bases between them. Germline loops: CDR1 LGHNA, CDR2 YNFKEQ. The CDR3 has 14 residues. The CDR3 loop reads CASSQGLRNTEAFF. In nucleotides, the CDR3 is TGTGCCAGCAGCCAAGGACTCCGGAACACTGAAGCTTTCTTT.

The chain combines TRBV4-1 with TRBJ2-7; D remains ambiguous. Germline assignment: CDR1 MGHRA and CDR2 YSYEKL. V lost 5 bases to trimming and J lost 0 bases, with 11 bases between them. The length of the CDR3 is 14 residues. The CDR3 spells CASSSHFTSYEQYF. Written as DNA, the CDR3 is TGCGCCAGCAGCTCCCACTTCACCTCCTACGAGCAGTACTTC.

The chain links TRBV6-6 to TRBJ1-3; D is ambiguous. The CDR3 is made up of 16 amino acids. Germline CDR1 MNHNY, CDR2 SVGAGI (reference sequence). V lost 0 bases, J lost 2 bases, and 11 bases lay in between. The CDR3: CASSYSRRGTGNTIYF. DNA of the CDR3: TGTGCCAGCAGTTACTCGAGACGTGGTACTGGAAACACCATATATTTT.

In its sample, this clone was seen a few times. The CDR3 protein is CASSLWADQPQHF. DNA of the CDR3: TGTGCCAGCAGTTTATGGGCAGATCAGCCCCAGCATTTT. V is TRBV27 and J is TRBJ1-5; D is unclear. The CDR3 is made up of 13 amino acids. Germline CDR1 is MNHEY and CDR2 is SMNVEV (reference sequence). Trimming took 1 base from V and 5 from J, leaving 6 bases between them.

The chain couples TRBV4-2 to TRBJ2-1; the match to TRBD2 covers 13 bases. CDR1 and CDR2 (germline): LGHNA, YNFKEQ. The CDR3 is 16 residues long. Germline trimming cut 1 base from V and 8 bases from J; bases unmatched to any gene: 5. The CDR3 loop is CASSQGTSGSRHEQFF. In DNA form, the CDR3 reads TGTGCCAGCAGCCAAGGGACTAGCGGGAGCCGGCATGAGCAGTTCTTC.

The chain employs TRBV18 and TRBJ1-2, with a possible D match to TRBD1 (6 bases). Trimming took 2 bases from V and 3 from J, leaving 13 bases between them. This CDR3 comprises 15 residues. Germline-derived CDR1 and CDR2 are KGHSH and LQKENI. In DNA, the CDR3 is TGTGCCAGCTCACCAAACAGGGACGCCTACTATGGCTACACCTTC. It codes for CASSPNRDAYYGYTF.

V usage is TRBV4-2 and J usage is TRBJ2-2; 7 bases fit TRBD1. The CDR3 extends over 15 amino acids. Germline V gene sequence: CDR1 LGHNA, CDR2 YNFKEQ. V gave up 3 bases and J gave up 0 bases; unmatched junction bases: 1. The CDR3: CASSQGQSNTGELFF. The CDR3, as DNA: TGTGCCAGCAGCCAGGGACAGTCGAACACCGGGGAGCTGTTTTTT.

The rearrangement uses TRBV2 and TRBJ2-6; 11 positions match TRBD1. The CDR3 totals 17 residues. Per the germline V gene, CDR1 is SNHLY and CDR2 is FYNNEI. V trimming: 6 bases; J trimming: 4 bases; junction bases outside the gene matches: 8. CDR3 residues: CASRTGQGAGGANVLTF. The CDR3 DNA reads as TGTGCCAGCAGAACTGGACAGGGGGCGGGCGGGGCCAACGTCCTGACTTTC.

The rearrangement links TRBV28 to TRBJ1-6; unclear D gene. The CDR3 extends over 13 amino acids. Looked up from germline, CDR1 is MDHEN and CDR2 is SYDVKM. Between the trimmed V and J ends, which lost 1 base and 8 bases, there was a span of 6 bases. DNA for the CDR3: TGTGCCAGCAGTTTATATCCTGATTCACCCCTCCACTTT. This gives the protein CASSLYPDSPLHF.

The J gene is TRBJ2-1, the V gene TRBV9; 12 nucleotides align to TRBD2. The germline CDR1 and CDR2 sequences are SGDLS and YYNGEE. V was clipped by 4 bases and J by 4 bases; unmatched bases: 3. This CDR3 contains 15 residues. DNA for the CDR3: TGTGCCAGCAGCTCTAGCGGGGGGGTATACAATGAGCAGTTCTTC. Protein sequence: CASSSSGGVYNEQFF.

The chain employs TRBV5-5 and TRBJ1-4, with 8 bases aligning to TRBD1. This CDR3 is 12 amino acids long. Unmatched junction bases numbered 2, after V lost 5 bases and J lost 8 bases. The germline V gene encodes CDR1 SGHKS and CDR2 YYEKEE (reference sequence). CDR3 protein: CASRRQGEKLFF. CDR3 DNA: TGTGCCAGCAGAAGACAGGGGGAAAAACTGTTTTTT. The full variable domain, in which reference TRBV5-5 and TRBJ1-4 provide the parts outside the CDR3, is DAGVTQSPTHLIKTRGQQVTLRCSPISGHKSVSWYQQVLGQGPQFIFQYYEKEERGRGNFPDRFSARQFPNYSSELNVNALLLGDSALYLCASRRQGEKLFFGSGTQLSVL.

This chain links TRBV19 with TRBJ2-1; TRBD2 matches 8 bases. The CDR3 runs to 16 residues. Germline V CDR1 and CDR2: LNHDA, SQIVND (reference sequence). Trimming at V came to 2 bases and at J to 0 bases, leaving 3 bases not matched to a gene. CDR3 loop: CASSIWSGSSYNEQFF. CDR3 coding DNA: TGTGCCAGTAGTATATGGAGCGGGAGCTCCTACAATGAGCAGTTCTTC.

The rearrangement joins TRBV6-5 to TRBJ2-7; 7 bases line up with TRBD1. Germline CDR1 reads MNHEY; CDR2 reads SVGAGI. This CDR3 spans 14 amino acids. The trim removed 7 bases at V and 2 bases at J, leaving 8 bases unmatched. CDR3 residues: CASKRSGTAYEQYF. In DNA form, the CDR3 reads TGTGCCAGCAAGCGATCTGGGACAGCCTACGAGCAGTACTTC.

The J gene is TRBJ1-6, the V gene TRBV3-1 (or the pseudogene TRBV3-2); no definite D call. The CDR3 consists of 14 residues. Trimming left V 0 bases short and J 12 bases short, with 12 bases between. From germline, CDR1 is LGHDT and CDR2 YNNKEL (reference sequence). CDR3 sequence reads: CASSQEWAAGPLHF. CDR3 nucleotides: TGTGCCAGCAGCCAAGAATGGGCGGCCGGACCCCTCCACTTT.